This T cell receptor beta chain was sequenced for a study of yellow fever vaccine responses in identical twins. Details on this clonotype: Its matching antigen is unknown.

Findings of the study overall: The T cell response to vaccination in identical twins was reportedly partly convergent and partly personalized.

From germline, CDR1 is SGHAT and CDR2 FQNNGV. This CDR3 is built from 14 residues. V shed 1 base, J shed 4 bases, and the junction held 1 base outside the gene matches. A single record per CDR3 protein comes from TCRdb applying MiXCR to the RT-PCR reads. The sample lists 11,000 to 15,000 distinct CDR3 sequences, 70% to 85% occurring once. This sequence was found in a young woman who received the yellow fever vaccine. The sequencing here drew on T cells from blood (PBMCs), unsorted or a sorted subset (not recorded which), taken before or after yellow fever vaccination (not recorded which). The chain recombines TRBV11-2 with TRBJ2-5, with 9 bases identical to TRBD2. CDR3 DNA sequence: TGTGCCAGCAGCTTAGGGACTAGCGCAGAGACCCAGTACTTC. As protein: CASSLGTSAETQYF.